This entry describes one T cell receptor beta chain. TCRdb re-called the 5' RACE reads and gives one entry per CDR3 protein, without DNA. This listing includes about 260,000 distinct CDR3 sequences. This entry is derived from a study of T cells expressing NK-cell markers. The CDR3 extends over 15 amino acids. Germline V gene lookup returns CDR1 MNHEY and CDR2 SMNVEV (reference sequence). The clonotype comes from a woman between 18 and 70 years old in good health. Specimen: blood T cells: a sorted CD56 or NKG2C T cell subset, CD4+ or CD8+ T cells, or bulk PBMC T cells (not recorded which). This rearrangement joins TRBV27 to TRBJ2-5; TCRdb's D gene call, TRBD1, goes unchecked for lack of DNA. The CDR3 reads CASSRLGTGRETQYF.